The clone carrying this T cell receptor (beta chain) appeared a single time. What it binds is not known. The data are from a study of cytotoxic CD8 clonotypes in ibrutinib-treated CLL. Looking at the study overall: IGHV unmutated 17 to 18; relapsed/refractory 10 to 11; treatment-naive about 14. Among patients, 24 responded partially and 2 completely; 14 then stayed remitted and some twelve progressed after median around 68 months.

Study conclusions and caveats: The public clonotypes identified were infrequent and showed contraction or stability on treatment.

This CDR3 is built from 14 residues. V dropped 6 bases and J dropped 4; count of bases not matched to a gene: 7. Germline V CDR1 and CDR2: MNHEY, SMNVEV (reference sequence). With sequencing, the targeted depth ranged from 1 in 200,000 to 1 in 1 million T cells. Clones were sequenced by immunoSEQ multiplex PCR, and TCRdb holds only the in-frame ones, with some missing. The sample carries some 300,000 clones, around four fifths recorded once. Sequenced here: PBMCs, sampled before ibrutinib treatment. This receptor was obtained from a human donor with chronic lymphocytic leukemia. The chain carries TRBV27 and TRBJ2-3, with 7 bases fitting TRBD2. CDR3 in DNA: TGTGCCAGCAGAAGAGCGGGATTTCCAGATACGCAGTATTTT. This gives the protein CASRRAGFPDTQYF.